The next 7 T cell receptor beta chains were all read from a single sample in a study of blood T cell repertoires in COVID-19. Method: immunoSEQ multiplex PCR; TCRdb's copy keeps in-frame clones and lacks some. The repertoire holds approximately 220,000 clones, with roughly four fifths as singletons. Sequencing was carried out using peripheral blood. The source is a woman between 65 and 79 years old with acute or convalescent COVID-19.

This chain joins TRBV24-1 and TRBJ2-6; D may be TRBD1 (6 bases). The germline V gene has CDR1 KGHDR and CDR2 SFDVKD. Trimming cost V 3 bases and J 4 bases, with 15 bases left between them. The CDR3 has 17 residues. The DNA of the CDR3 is TGTGCCACCAGTGATACGACAGGACAGCGCGGGGCCAACGTCCTGACTTTC. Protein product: CATSDTTGQRGANVLTF.

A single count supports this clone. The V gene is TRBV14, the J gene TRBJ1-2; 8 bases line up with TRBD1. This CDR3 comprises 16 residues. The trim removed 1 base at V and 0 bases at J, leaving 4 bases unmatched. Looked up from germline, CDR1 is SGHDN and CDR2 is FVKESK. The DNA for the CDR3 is TGTGCCAGCAGCCAAGTTGACAGGGGCCCTAACTATGGCTACACCTTC. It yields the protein CASSQVDRGPNYGYTF.

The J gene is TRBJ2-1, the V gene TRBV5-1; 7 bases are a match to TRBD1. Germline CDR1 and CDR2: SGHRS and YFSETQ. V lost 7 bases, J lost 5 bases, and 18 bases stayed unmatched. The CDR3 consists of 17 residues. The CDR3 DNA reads TGCGCCAGCGGGTTAAACTGGGGACAGCAACACAACAATGAGCAGTTCTTC. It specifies CASGLNWGQQHNNEQFF.

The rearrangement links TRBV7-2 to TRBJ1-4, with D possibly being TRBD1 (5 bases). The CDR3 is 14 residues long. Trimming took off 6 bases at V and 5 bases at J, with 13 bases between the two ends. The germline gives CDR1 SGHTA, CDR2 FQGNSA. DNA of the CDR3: TGTGCCAGCAGAAAAGTCGGGGGGAATGAAAAACTGTTTTTT. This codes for CASRKVGGNEKLFF.

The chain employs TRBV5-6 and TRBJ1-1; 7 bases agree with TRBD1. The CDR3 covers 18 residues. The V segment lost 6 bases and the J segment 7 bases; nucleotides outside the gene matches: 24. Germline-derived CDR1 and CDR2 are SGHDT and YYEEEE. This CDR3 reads CASIFGPPGGRNSGEAFF. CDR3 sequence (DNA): TGTGCCAGCATCTTTGGCCCTCCAGGGGGAAGAAATTCGGGTGAAGCTTTCTTT. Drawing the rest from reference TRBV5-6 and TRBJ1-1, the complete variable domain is DAGVTQSPTHLIKTRGQQVTLRCSPKSGHDTVSWYQQALGQGPQFIFQYYEEEERQRGNFPDRFSGHQFPNYSSELNVNALLLGDSALYLCASIFGPPGGRNSGEAFFGQGTRLTVV.

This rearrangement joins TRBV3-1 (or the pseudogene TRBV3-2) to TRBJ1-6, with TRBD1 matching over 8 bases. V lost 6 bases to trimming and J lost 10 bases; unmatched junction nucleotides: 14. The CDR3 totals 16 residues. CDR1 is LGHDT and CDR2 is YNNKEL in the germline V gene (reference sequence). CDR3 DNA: TGTGCCAGCAGTACCGCTTCCGGGACAGGTGGGTCACCCCTCCACTTT. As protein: CASSTASGTGGSPLHF.

In nucleotides, the CDR3 is TGTGCCAGCAGCATAGGACAGGGAGGGCATGGCTACACCTTC. The encoded protein is CASSIGQGGHGYTF. The V and J genes are TRBV5-6 and TRBJ1-2, with 8 bases identical to TRBD1. CDR1 SGHDT and CDR2 YYEEEE come from the germline V gene. V was pared by 4 bases and J by 6 bases, with 8 bases of the junction left unmatched. The CDR3 runs 14 residues.